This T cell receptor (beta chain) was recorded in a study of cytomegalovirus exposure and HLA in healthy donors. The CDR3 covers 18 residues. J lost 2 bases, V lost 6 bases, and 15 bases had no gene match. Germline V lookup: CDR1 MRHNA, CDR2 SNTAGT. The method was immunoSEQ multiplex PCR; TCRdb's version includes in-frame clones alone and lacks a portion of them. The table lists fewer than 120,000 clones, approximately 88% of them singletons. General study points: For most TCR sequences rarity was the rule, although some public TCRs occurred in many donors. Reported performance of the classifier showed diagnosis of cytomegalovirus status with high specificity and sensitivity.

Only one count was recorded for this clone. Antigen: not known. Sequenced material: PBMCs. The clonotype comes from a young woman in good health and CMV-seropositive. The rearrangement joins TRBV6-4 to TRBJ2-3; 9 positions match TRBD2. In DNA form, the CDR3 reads TGTGCCAGCAGCCCACCTAAAGGGCTAGCGGGACCCACAGATACGCAGTATTTT. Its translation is CASSPPKGLAGPTDTQYF.